These T cell receptor beta chains were read from a single sample in a study of shared clonotypes between healthy human individuals. TCRdb keeps only in-frame clones here, not all; method: immunoSEQ multiplex PCR. The sample lists some 1,400,000 clones, roughly 96% seen once, with over 1% in the top ten. Sequencing used naive CD4+ T cells sorted from blood. These receptors all come from a young man in good health. Both conserved end residues are part of each CDR3. D genes are given only for firm matches. Not all rows give a size; the values are once, few, many and, for expanded clones, a class.

V: TRBV29-1; D: TRBD1; J: TRBJ1-1; size: -; DNA: TGCAGCGTTGATAGACAGGGGGCCGTTACTGAAGCTTTCTTT; CDR3: CSVDRQGAVTEAFF
V: TRBV6-5; D: -; J: TRBJ2-1; size: once; DNA: TGTGCCAGCAGTTACGTCGCCAAATACAATGAGCAGTTCTTC; CDR3: CASSYVAKYNEQFF
V: TRBV11-2; D: -; J: TRBJ2-1; size: -; DNA: TGTGCCAGCAGCTTCTCTCGGGGAAACCAGGGGTTCTTC; CDR3: CASSFSRGNQGFF
V: TRBV7-9; D: -; J: TRBJ2-3; size: -; DNA: TGTGCCAGCAGCTTAGAGTACACAGATACGCAGTATTTT; CDR3: CASSLEYTDTQYF
V: TRBV7-2; D: TRBD2; J: TRBJ2-7; size: -; DNA: TGTGCCAGCAGCATTAGCGGGAGGAGCTACGAGCAGTACTTC; CDR3: CASSISGRSYEQYF
V: TRBV2; D: -; J: TRBJ2-7; size: -; DNA: TGTGCCAGCAGGGTCGTCGCCGAGCAGTACTTC; CDR3: CASRVVAEQYF
V: TRBV27; D: TRBD1; J: TRBJ2-1; size: -; DNA: TGTGCCAGCAGTAAGGACAGGGGAGAAAACAATGAGCAGTTCTTC; CDR3: CASSKDRGENNEQFF
V: TRBV14; D: TRBD1; J: TRBJ2-7; size: -; DNA: TGTGCCAGCAGGGGGACAGAATCCTACGAGCAGTACTTC; CDR3: CASRGTESYEQYF
V: TRBV27; D: -; J: TRBJ2-4; size: -; DNA: TGTGCCAGCAGGAGGGGAAATGAAAACATTCAGTACTTC; CDR3: CASRRGNENIQYF
V: TRBV28; D: TRBD1; J: TRBJ2-7; size: once; DNA: TGTGCCAGCAGTTTAGTTCTGGGACAGGGGGCAGTGTACGAGCAGTACTTC; CDR3: CASSLVLGQGAVYEQYF
V: TRBV28; D: TRBD2; J: TRBJ2-1; size: -; DNA: TGTGCCAGCAACGTGAGAGCGGGAGGTATTTCCTCCTACAATGAGCAGTTCTTC; CDR3: CASNVRAGGISSYNEQFF
V: TRBV7-6; D: -; J: TRBJ2-7; size: -; DNA: TGTGCCAGCAGCTCAACAGGAATAGGACTTCACGAGCAGTACTTC; CDR3: CASSSTGIGLHEQYF
V: TRBV18; D: -; J: TRBJ2-5; size: -; DNA: TGTGCCAGCTCCCAAGAGACCCAGTACTTC; CDR3: CASSQETQYF
V: TRBV4-1; D: -; J: TRBJ1-1; size: once; DNA: TGCGCCAGCAGCCAAGACAGGGGTTACACTGAAGCTTTCTTT; CDR3: CASSQDRGYTEAFF
V: TRBV28; D: -; J: TRBJ2-7; size: -; DNA: TGTGCCAGCACCCGGGCGGGGTTTTCCTACGAGCAGTACTTC; CDR3: CASTRAGFSYEQYF
V: TRBV5-4; D: TRBD1; J: TRBJ2-5; size: -; DNA: TGTGCCAGCAGCTCGCCACAGGGGACAGAGACCCAGTACTTC; CDR3: CASSSPQGTETQYF
V: TRBV6-1; D: TRBD2; J: TRBJ2-7; size: once; DNA: TGTGCCAGCAGATTTAGCGGGAGGGCCGGGTTTGAGCAGTACTTC; CDR3: CASRFSGRAGFEQYF
V: TRBV7-2; D: -; J: TRBJ1-1; size: -; DNA: TGTGCCAGCAGCATACAGGGAACCACTGAAGCTTTCTTT; CDR3: CASSIQGTTEAFF
V: TRBV9; D: -; J: TRBJ2-5; size: -; DNA: TGTGCCAGCAGCGTAGCTAGGTCCACTGGTAGAGAGACCCAGTACTTC; CDR3: CASSVARSTGRETQYF
V: TRBV5-4; D: TRBD2; J: TRBJ2-7; size: -; DNA: TGTGCCAGCAGCTTGGCGGGACTAGCGGGTAAGCAGTACTTC; CDR3: CASSLAGLAGKQYF
V: TRBV6-1; D: TRBD1; J: TRBJ1-1; size: -; DNA: TGTGCCAGCAGTTTGGACAGGGCGAACACTGAAGCTTTCTTT; CDR3: CASSLDRANTEAFF
V: TRBV11-2; D: TRBD2; J: TRBJ2-1; size: -; DNA: TGTGCCAGCAGCTTAGAACCACGGGCGGGGGGATCCTACAATGAGCAGTTCTTC; CDR3: CASSLEPRAGGSYNEQFF
V: TRBV27; D: -; J: TRBJ1-1; size: -; DNA: TGTGCCAGCAGCCCCCGGCCAGGGACGAACACTGAAGCTTTCTTT; CDR3: CASSPRPGTNTEAFF
V: TRBV6-6; D: -; J: TRBJ2-1; size: -; DNA: TGTGCCAGTACGCGAGGCGGGTACAATGAGCAGTTCTTC; CDR3: CASTRGGYNEQFF
V: TRBV4-1; D: TRBD2; J: TRBJ2-5; size: -; DNA: TGCGCCAGCAGCCAAGTCCTAGCGGGGGGGACCCAGTACTTC; CDR3: CASSQVLAGGTQYF
V: TRBV5-8; D: -; J: TRBJ1-5; size: -; DNA: TGTGCCAGCAGCTTGGCCTCAAAGGGGCTCGGGCAGCCCCAGCATTTT; CDR3: CASSLASKGLGQPQHF
V: TRBV6-1; D: TRBD2; J: TRBJ2-5; size: -; DNA: TGTGCCAGCACCGAAACAGCACTAGCGACGGAGACCCAGTACTTC; CDR3: CASTETALATETQYF
V: TRBV6-1; D: TRBD1; J: TRBJ2-7; size: -; DNA: TGTGCCAGCAGTGAGCATGGCATTACAGGGGCCGAGCAGTACTTC; CDR3: CASSEHGITGAEQYF
V: TRBV18; D: TRBD1; J: TRBJ2-7; size: -; DNA: TGTGCCAGCTCACCTGGCAGGGGGTACGAGCAGTACTTC; CDR3: CASSPGRGYEQYF
V: TRBV6-4; D: TRBD2; J: TRBJ2-1; size: -; DNA: TGTGCCAGCAGCGCATCTAGCGGGAGTTATGAGCAGTTCTTC; CDR3: CASSASSGSYEQFF
V: TRBV5-1; D: -; J: TRBJ1-1; size: -; DNA: TGCGCCAGCAGCTTGGGGGGACAATCGAACACTGAAGCTTTCTTT; CDR3: CASSLGGQSNTEAFF
V: TRBV28; D: -; J: TRBJ2-5; size: -; DNA: TGTGCCAGCAGTTTTCGATTCAGAGGGTTGGAGACCCAGTACTTC; CDR3: CASSFRFRGLETQYF
V: TRBV5-4; D: TRBD2; J: TRBJ2-1; size: -; DNA: TGTGCCAGCAGCCCCGGACTAGCCGATGAGCAGTTCTTC; CDR3: CASSPGLADEQFF
V: TRBV5-1; D: -; J: TRBJ2-1; size: -; DNA: TGCGCCAGCAGCTTGGTGGAGGGAAGTGAGCAGTTCTTC; CDR3: CASSLVEGSEQFF
V: TRBV29-1; D: TRBD2; J: TRBJ2-1; size: -; DNA: TGCAGCGTTTCTTCGGGAGGCTCCTACAATGAGCAGTTCTTC; CDR3: CSVSSGGSYNEQFF
V: TRBV21-1; D: -; J: TRBJ1-1; size: -; DNA: TGTGCCAGCACCTTGGGACAGATGAACACTGAAGCTTTCTTT; CDR3: CASTLGQMNTEAFF
V: TRBV30; D: -; J: TRBJ2-6; size: -; DNA: TGTGCCTGGAGTGCTGGGGCCAACGTCCTGACTTTC; CDR3: CAWSAGANVLTF
V: TRBV7-8; D: -; J: TRBJ2-3; size: -; DNA: TGTGCCAGCAGCTTCACAGATACGCAGTATTTT; CDR3: CASSFTDTQYF
V: TRBV6-6; D: -; J: TRBJ1-5; size: -; DNA: TGTGCCAGCAGTTACTTAGCCAGGGGTGATCAGCCCCAGCATTTT; CDR3: CASSYLARGDQPQHF
V: TRBV7-2; D: -; J: TRBJ2-7; size: -; DNA: TGTGCCAGCAGCTTAAGGACAGCCTACGAGCAGTACTTC; CDR3: CASSLRTAYEQYF
V: TRBV28; D: TRBD2; J: TRBJ2-1; size: -; DNA: TGTGCCAGCAGCGCCCAGGGACTAGCGGACTCCTACAATGAGCAGTTCTTC; CDR3: CASSAQGLADSYNEQFF
V: TRBV7-6; D: -; J: TRBJ2-5; size: -; DNA: TGTGCCAGCAGCTTAGTGGGTGGTGGAGAGACCCAGTACTTC; CDR3: CASSLVGGGETQYF
V: TRBV5-1; D: -; J: TRBJ2-7; size: -; DNA: TGCGCCAGCAGCTTGGCAGGCTTGGCGGACTCCTACGAGCAGTACTTC; CDR3: CASSLAGLADSYEQYF